The 14 T cell receptor beta chains in this list originate from one sample, sequenced in a study of T cells in Graves' hyperthyroidism and ophthalmopathy. TCR beta CDR3 regions were amplified from RNA. TCR CDR3 regions were first amplified by RT-PCR with HTBI primers. TCRdb re-analysed the multiplex PCR reads in MiXCR, keeping a single row per CDR3 protein. The sample holds more than 500,000 distinct CDR3 sequences, over 45% seen once. Specimen: peripheral blood or thyroid tissue (not recorded which). Receptors were obtained from an adult woman with Graves' disease, either hyperthyroidism or ophthalmopathy (not recorded which).

This clonotype has a handful of counts. The chain couples TRBV28 to TRBJ2-2; possibly TRBD2 for D (6 bases). The CDR3 length is 12 residues. The germline V gene has CDR1 MDHEN and CDR2 SYDVKM. V was clipped by 6 bases and J by 7 bases, with 9 bases between them. CDR3 sequence reads: CASSTTSGELFF. In nucleotides, the CDR3 is TGTGCCAGCAGCACGACTAGCGGGGAGCTGTTTTTT.

This chain connects TRBV5-1 to TRBJ1-5; 12 bases fit TRBD1. CDR3 size: 13 residues. Germline V CDR1 and CDR2: SGHRS, YFSETQ. Germline trimming cut 4 bases from V and 9 bases from J; bases unmatched to any gene: 2. The CDR3 region has the DNA TGCGCCAGCAGCAAGGGACAGGGGGCGCCCCAGCATTTT. It translates to CASSKGQGAPQHF.

The J gene is TRBJ2-6, the V gene TRBV13; 9 bases line up with TRBD1. The CDR3 length is 17 residues. J gave up 1 base and V 3 bases, and 4 bases lay outside the gene matches. Germline CDR1 is PRHDT and CDR2 is FYEKMQ (reference sequence). The CDR3 loop reads CASSFSTGGSGANVLTF. In DNA, the CDR3 is TGTGCCAGCAGCTTCTCGACAGGGGGATCTGGGGCCAACGTCCTGACTTTC.

The rearrangement uses TRBV10-1 and TRBJ2-5; 7 nucleotides agree with TRBD2. In germline, CDR1 is WNHNN, CDR2 SYGVQD (reference sequence). This CDR3 spans 16 amino acids. With V trimmed by 1 base and J by 4 bases, 9 bases remained unmatched. CDR3 sequence reads: CASSELRGSLIETQYF. CDR3 DNA sequence: TGCGCCAGCAGTGAGTTACGCGGGAGTTTAATAGAGACCCAGTACTTC.

The chain is built from TRBV30 and TRBJ1-1; 7 positions match TRBD1. V shed 2 bases and J 7 bases; nucleotides not matched to a gene: 13. This CDR3 has 15 residues. Germline V gene data show CDR1 as GTSNPN and CDR2 as SVGIG (reference sequence). Here the CDR3 reads CAWSLTPTGNVEAFF. The DNA of the CDR3 is TGTGCCTGGAGTCTCACGCCGACAGGGAACGTTGAAGCTTTCTTT.

CDR3 sequence: CAISDLEAGNTIYF. As DNA, the CDR3 is TGTGCCATCAGTGACCTGGAAGCTGGAAACACCATATATTTT. The genes are TRBV10-3 and TRBJ1-3; no definite D call. Trimming stripped 3 bases from V and 2 bases from J, with 8 bases between. CDR3 length equals 14 residues. Germline loops: CDR1 ENHRY, CDR2 SYGVKD.

The chain carries TRBV19 and TRBJ2-7, with TRBD1 matching 8 bases. The V segment lost 4 bases and the J segment 6 bases; nucleotides outside the gene matches: 2. The CDR3 is 12 residues long. Looked up from germline, CDR1 is LNHDA and CDR2 is SQIVND (reference sequence). The CDR3 protein is CASSRTGIEQYF. CDR3 DNA: TGTGCCAGTAGTAGGACAGGGATCGAGCAGTACTTC.

The rearrangement links TRBV19 to TRBJ2-2; perhaps TRBD2 as D (6 bases). Germline V gives CDR1 LNHDA, CDR2 SQIVND (reference sequence). The CDR3 covers 19 residues. V lost 5 bases and J lost 1, with 23 bases in between. CDR3 in amino acids: CASSRNWRAKTRNTGELFF. The CDR3 coding sequence is TGTGCCAGTAGTCGGAATTGGAGGGCTAAAACCCGGAACACCGGGGAGCTGTTTTTT.

V usage is TRBV28 and J usage is TRBJ2-7; D call uncertain. CDR1 and CDR2 from the germline V gene are MDHEN and SYDVKM. Trimming removed 10 bases at V and 0 bases at J, with 13 bases between. This CDR3 comprises 13 residues. The CDR3 sequence: CATRRSNSYEQYF. In DNA, the CDR3 is TGTGCCACCAGGCGGTCTAACTCCTACGAGCAGTACTTC.

This clonotype was observed at least ten times. V gene TRBV20-1 combines with J gene TRBJ2-5; D gene uncertain. CDR1 and CDR2 from the germline V gene are DFQATT and SNEGSKA (reference sequence). The CDR3 consists of 13 residues. With 3 bases removed from V and 2 bases from J, the gap between germline ends came to 10 bases. This chain's CDR3 is CSASRSPQETQYF. Here the CDR3 DNA reads TGCAGTGCTAGTCGAAGCCCACAAGAGACCCAGTACTTC.

This clonotype was counted a single time. This chain joins TRBV14 and TRBJ2-3; D call uncertain. The germline CDR1 and CDR2 sequences are SGHDN and FVKESK. V was cut by 0 bases and J by 4 bases, with 11 bases left in between. The CDR3 runs 15 residues. CDR3 nucleotides: TGTGCCAGCAGCCAAGATTGGAAGTTCGCAGATACGCAGTATTTT. It specifies CASSQDWKFADTQYF.

This chain's CDR3 is CASSLDRRGSDSPLHF. The CDR3 coding sequence is TGTGCCAGCAGCTTAGACCGGCGGGGTAGTGATTCACCCCTCCACTTT. The rearrangement joins TRBV7-2 to TRBJ1-6; D unresolved. CDR1 SGHTA and CDR2 FQGNSA come from the germline V gene. Between the trimmed V and J ends, which lost 1 base and 8 bases, there was a span of 15 bases. The CDR3 covers 16 residues.

V gene TRBV6-1 combines with J gene TRBJ2-5, with a tentative D call TRBD2 (6 bases). The germline CDR1 and CDR2 sequences are MNHNS and SASEGT. The CDR3 runs 13 residues. Trimming took 5 bases from V and 2 from J, leaving 9 bases between them. The CDR3 sequence is CASSPTSQETQYF. The CDR3 DNA follows: TGTGCCAGCAGTCCGACTAGTCAAGAGACCCAGTACTTC.

This chain links TRBV29-1 with TRBJ2-1; 7 nucleotides align to TRBD1. Per germline, CDR1 SQVTM and CDR2 ANQGSEA. The CDR3 runs 16 residues. V shed 1 base, J shed 3 bases, and the junction held 9 bases outside the gene matches. CDR3 nucleotide sequence: TGCAGCGTTGAAGCCCCCGGGACAGCTAACTACAATGAGCAGTTCTTC. Amino acid sequence: CSVEAPGTANYNEQFF.